This TCR beta chain was recovered during a study of cytomegalovirus exposure and HLA in healthy donors. The study ran its PCR with 60 Vbeta and 13 Jbeta primers. Sequenced by immunoSEQ multiplex PCR; TCRdb stores in-frame clones only, minus some. The data hold 85,000 to 100,000 clones, with roughly 75% observed a single time. In germline, CDR1 is SGHNT, CDR2 YYREEE (reference sequence). The CDR3 has 13 amino acids. Trimming pared 0 bases from V and 7 bases from J, leaving 8 bases between. Sample: PBMCs. The chain links TRBV5-4 to TRBJ2-1; the D gene is possibly TRBD2 (6 bases). The clonotype comes from a young man in good health and CMV-seronegative. The CDR3 nucleotides are TGTGCCAGCAGCTTGGCTGGGGGGAATGAGCAGTTCTTC. Residues: CASSLAGGNEQFF. Variable domain in full (rest from reference TRBV5-4 and TRBJ2-1): ETGVTQSPTHLIKTRGQQVTLRCSSQSGHNTVSWYQQALGQGPQFIFQYYREEENGRGNFPPRFSGLQFPNYSSELNVNALELDDSALYLCASSLAGGNEQFFGPGTRLTVL.